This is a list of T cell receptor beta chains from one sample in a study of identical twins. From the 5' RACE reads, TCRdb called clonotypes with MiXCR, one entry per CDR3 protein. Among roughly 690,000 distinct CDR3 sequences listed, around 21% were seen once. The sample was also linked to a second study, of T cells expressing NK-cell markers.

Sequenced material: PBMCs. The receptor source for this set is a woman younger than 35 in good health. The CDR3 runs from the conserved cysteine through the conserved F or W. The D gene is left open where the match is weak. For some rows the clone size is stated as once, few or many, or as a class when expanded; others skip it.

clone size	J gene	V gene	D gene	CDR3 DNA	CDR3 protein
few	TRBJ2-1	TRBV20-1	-	TGCAGTGCCCTTAGGGGGGCCCAGGCCTACAATGAGCAGTTCTTC	CSALRGAQAYNEQFF
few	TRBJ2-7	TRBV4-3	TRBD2	TGCGCCAGCAGCCAAACTAGCGACGGCCCCTACGAGCAGTACTTC	CASSQTSDGPYEQYF
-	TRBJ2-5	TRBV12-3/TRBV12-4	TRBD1	TGTGCCAGCAGTCCGACAGGGGCACAAGAGACCCAGTACTTC	CASSPTGAQETQYF
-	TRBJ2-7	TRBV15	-	TGTGCCACCAGCAGAGGCCCAGGCTACGAGCAGTACTTC	CATSRGPGYEQYF
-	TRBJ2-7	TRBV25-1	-	TGTGCCAGCAGTTCACGCAGGGTTGACGAGCAGTACTTC	CASSSRRVDEQYF
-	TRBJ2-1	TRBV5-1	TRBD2	TGCGCCAGCAGCGCGGGGCTAGCGGGAGTCTACAATGAGCAGTTCTTC	CASSAGLAGVYNEQFF
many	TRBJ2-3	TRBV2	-	TGTGCCAGCAATCCCCAGGCGGGTGATACGCAGTATTTT	CASNPQAGDTQYF
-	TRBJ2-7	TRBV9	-	TGTGCCAGCAGCGGCCCGGACTTTTCCTACGAGCAGTACTTC	CASSGPDFSYEQYF
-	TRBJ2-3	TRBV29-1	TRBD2	TGCAGCGCCTCCGGAGCGGGAGGGCGGGATACGCAGTATTTT	CSASGAGGRDTQYF
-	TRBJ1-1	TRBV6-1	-	TGTGCCAGCAGTGCACCTATCGCAACTGAAGCTTTCTTT	CASSAPIATEAFF
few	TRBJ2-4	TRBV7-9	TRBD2	TGTGCCAGCAGCCTAACCGGGACTAGCCGAAACATTCAGTACTTC	CASSLTGTSRNIQYF
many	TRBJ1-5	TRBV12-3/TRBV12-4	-	TGTGCCAGCAGTTTGGCACCGCGGGCGCGGAATCAGCCCCAGCATTTT	CASSLAPRARNQPQHF
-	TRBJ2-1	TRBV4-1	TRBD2	TGCGCCAGCAGCCAAGACCTAGCGGGAGAGTGGAATGAGCAGTTCTTC	CASSQDLAGEWNEQFF
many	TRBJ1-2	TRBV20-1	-	TGCAGTGCTAGAGATGCCAGGGACTTCTATGGCTACACCTTC	CSARDARDFYGYTF
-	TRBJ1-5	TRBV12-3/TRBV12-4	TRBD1	TGTGCCAGCAGTTTTTGGTTGGGGACAGTTCAGCCCCAGCATTTT	CASSFWLGTVQPQHF
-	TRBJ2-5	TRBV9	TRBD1	TGTGCCAGCAGCGTAGGTGCAGGGGGCGTGGGGGAGACCCAGTACTTC	CASSVGAGGVGETQYF
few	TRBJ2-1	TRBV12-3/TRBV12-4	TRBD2	TGTGCCAGCAGCAACACCCGGTTAGCGGGGGGGCTCAATGAGCAGTTCTTC	CASSNTRLAGGLNEQFF
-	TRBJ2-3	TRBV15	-	TGTGCCACCAGCAGAGATCGCGGTCTAGCGATAGATGTGAGAAGCACAGATACGCAGTATTTT	CATSRDRGLAIDVRSTDTQYF
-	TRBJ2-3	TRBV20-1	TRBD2	TGCAGTGCTCTGGGGGCCTCAGCGGGAGACCCCGCAGATACGCAGTATTTT	CSALGASAGDPADTQYF
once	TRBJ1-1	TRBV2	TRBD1	TGTGCCAGCACGGGACAGGGGGACATCACTGAAGCTTTCTTT	CASTGQGDITEAFF
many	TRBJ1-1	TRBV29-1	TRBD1	TGCAGCGTGGACAGGGTTGGGAGAACTGAAGCTTTCTTT	CSVDRVGRTEAFF
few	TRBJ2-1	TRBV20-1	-	TGCAGTGCTAGTCGGAACGTTGGCATTGGTGAGCAGTTCTTC	CSASRNVGIGEQFF
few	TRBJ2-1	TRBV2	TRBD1	TGTGCCAGCAGTATAACAGGGGCAAGGGAGCAGTTCTTC	CASSITGAREQFF
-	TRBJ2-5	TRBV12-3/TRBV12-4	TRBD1	TGTGCCAGCAGAGGACAGGGCTGGGCAGAGACCCAGTACTTC	CASRGQGWAETQYF
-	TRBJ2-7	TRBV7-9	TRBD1	TGTGCCAGCAGCTTAGGCGCGACAGGGCCCTCCTACGAGCAGTACTTC	CASSLGATGPSYEQYF